These T cell receptor beta chains were read from a single sample in a study of CD8 T cells in Susac syndrome. TCRdb analysed the immunoSEQ multiplex PCR reads with MiXCR anew, one entry per CDR3 protein. The sample consists of about 130,000 distinct CDR3 sequences, over 85% of them appearing once. The source material was CD8+ T cells from PBMCs. These receptors were obtained from a human donor with Susac syndrome. Each CDR3 is given with its conserved first and last residue. A D gene is named only where the DNA matches it firmly. Not all rows give a size; the values are once, few, many and, for expanded clones, a class.

size	J	D	V	DNA	CDR3
-	TRBJ1-5	TRBD1	TRBV7-8	TGTGCCAGCAGCCTGAGACAGGGGGTAAACGGCAATCAGCCCCAGCATTTT	CASSLRQGVNGNQPQHF
-	TRBJ2-3	-	TRBV6-6	TGTGCCAGCAGCCCGGATGGGGGGCCGGCAGATACGCAGTATTTT	CASSPDGGPADTQYF
-	TRBJ2-7	TRBD1	TRBV7-9	TGTGCCAGCACAGGGGGCGACGAGCAGTACTTC	CASTGGDEQYF
-	TRBJ2-1	-	TRBV7-9	TGTGCCAGCAGCCCTTTCGAGTTCTTC	CASSPFEFF
-	TRBJ2-1	TRBD2	TRBV2	TGTGCCAGCAGGGCGGGACTAGCGGGGTCCTATGAGCAGTTCTTC	CASRAGLAGSYEQFF
-	TRBJ2-1	-	TRBV7-3	TGTGCCAGCAGCAGCTTAATGTGGGGAGAGCAGTTCTTC	CASSSLMWGEQFF
-	TRBJ2-5	-	TRBV19	TGTGCCAGTAGCACGAGGACAGTTGAGACCCAGTACTTC	CASSTRTVETQYF
-	TRBJ1-2	-	TRBV20-1	TGCAGTGCTAACCGGGCAGAAGGAATGGATGGCTACACCTTC	CSANRAEGMDGYTF
-	TRBJ1-2	-	TRBV28	TGTGCCAGCAGTTCAACGGGACACCTCATCGGGGGCTACACCTTC	CASSSTGHLIGGYTF
-	TRBJ2-3	TRBD2	TRBV6-1	TGTGCCAGCAGTGTACTAGCGGGGTCGGGGGATACGCAGTATTTT	CASSVLAGSGDTQYF
once	TRBJ2-7	-	TRBV23-1	TGCGCCAGCAGTCCACAGGCGGGGCGCACCTACGAGCAGTACTTC	CASSPQAGRTYEQYF
-	TRBJ2-4	-	TRBV6-2/TRBV6-3	TGTGCCAGCGCCTCTCCGTATTTTAGGTCCAAAAACATTCAGTACTTC	CASASPYFRSKNIQYF
-	TRBJ2-4	TRBD2	TRBV5-1	TGCGCCAGCAGCCCCCGGGGCAGGGAGGGAGACATTCAGTACTTC	CASSPRGREGDIQYF
once	TRBJ1-6	TRBD1	TRBV13	TGTGCCAGCAGCTGGGGACAGTCGTATAATTCACCCCTCCACTTT	CASSWGQSYNSPLHF
-	TRBJ2-3	-	TRBV4-3	TGCGCCAGCAGCCAAGACTTACTAGCCACAGATACGCAGTATTTT	CASSQDLLATDTQYF
-	TRBJ1-2	-	TRBV4-3	TGCGCCAGCAGCCAAGAGGGGGGTTACAACTATGGCTACACCTTC	CASSQEGGYNYGYTF
-	TRBJ1-1	TRBD1	TRBV6-5	TGTGCCAGCAGTTACTCAAGGACAGGCCCAAAAGCTTTCTTT	CASSYSRTGPKAFF
-	TRBJ2-7	TRBD2	TRBV4-1	TGCGCCAGCAGCCAACCAGGACTAGCGGGCCCTCTGGACGAGCAGTACTTC	CASSQPGLAGPLDEQYF
once	TRBJ2-7	TRBD2	TRBV6-5	TGTGCCAGCAGTTACTCGAGCGGGAGCGACGAGCAGTACTTC	CASSYSSGSDEQYF
-	TRBJ2-2	-	TRBV11-2	TGTGCCAGCAGCTTAGATGGGGCGCCGCGTCGCCACGGGGAGCTGTTTTTT	CASSLDGAPRRHGELFF
-	TRBJ1-2	TRBD1	TRBV29-1	TGCAGCGTTCCACAGGGGGGCGGCTATGGCTACACCTTC	CSVPQGGGYGYTF
-	TRBJ2-7	-	TRBV7-6	TGTGCCAGCAGCTTTGAGGGGGGGTCAGCCTACGAGCAGTACTTC	CASSFEGGSAYEQYF
-	TRBJ2-3	-	TRBV3-1	TGTGCCAGCAGCCAAGATCGCGCTGGTCACACAGATACGCAGTATTTT	CASSQDRAGHTDTQYF
-	TRBJ2-1	TRBD2	TRBV3-1	TGTGCCAGCAGCCAAGATTTACAGCGGGGGGCCCTGTACAATGAGCAGTTCTTC	CASSQDLQRGALYNEQFF
once	TRBJ2-7	TRBD2	TRBV2	TGTGCCAGCAGTGGCGAGCGGGGGCCGCACTACGAGCAGTACTTC	CASSGERGPHYEQYF
once	TRBJ1-1	-	TRBV12-5	TGTGCTAGTGGTTTGGTCTCTTGGACTGAAGCTTTCTTT	CASGLVSWTEAFF
-	TRBJ2-5	-	TRBV28	TGTGCCAGCAGTCCCATCGTCAGGGAAGAGACCCAGTACTTC	CASSPIVREETQYF